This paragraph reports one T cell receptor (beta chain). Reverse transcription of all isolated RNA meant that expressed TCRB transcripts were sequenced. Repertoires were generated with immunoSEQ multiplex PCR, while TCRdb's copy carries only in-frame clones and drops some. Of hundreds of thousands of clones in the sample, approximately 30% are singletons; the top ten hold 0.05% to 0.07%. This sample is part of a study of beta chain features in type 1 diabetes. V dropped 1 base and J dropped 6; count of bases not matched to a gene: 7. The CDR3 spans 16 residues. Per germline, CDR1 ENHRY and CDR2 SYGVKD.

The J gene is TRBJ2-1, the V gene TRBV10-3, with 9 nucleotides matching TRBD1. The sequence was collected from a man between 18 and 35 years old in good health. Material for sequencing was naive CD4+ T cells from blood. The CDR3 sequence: CAISEFLGTGINEQFF. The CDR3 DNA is TGTGCCATCAGTGAGTTTCTCGGGACAGGGATCAATGAGCAGTTCTTC.